This TCR beta chain was captured by sequencing in a study of cytomegalovirus exposure and HLA in healthy donors (dated by TCRdb to about 2017). A note on the overall study: In an earlier analysis of 450 to 750 of the donors, about 270 Gb of sequence data and 90 million to 120 million unique TCR beta sequences from roughly 200 million T cells were reported. An early release that covered about 600 HLA-typed donors contained approximately 320 gigabases of sequencing data and approximately 85 million unique TCR sequences. The genetic ancestry cluster associated with self-reported Caucasian donors included 81% of the approximately 430 genotyped donors. The study aimed to test whether cataloging public T cell receptors could reveal signatures of past pathogen exposure. Using immunosequencing, the study profiled T cell repertoires from 666 subjects and related those repertoires to cytomegalovirus serostatus. A separate validation cohort of more than 100 different subjects was used in addition to the approximately 700-subject first cohort. High-throughput TCR immunosequencing, statistical association of individual TCRs with disease status, and machine learning were combined to predict cytomegalovirus infection status. A later analysis re-examined previously published TCR beta repertoires from roughly 650 donors and added high-resolution HLA genotyping to investigate patterns of TCR occurrence. The later analysis used no new phenotypic data to find candidate immune exposures, relying instead on TCR beta sequences and their occurrence across donors. An earlier analysis of approximately 640 of the donors applied high-throughput TCR beta sequencing to assess whether each TCR beta V gene segment acted as functional or pseudogenic. Donor age, sex, ethnicity and CMV serostatus were compiled alongside the repertoire data. A later genetic analysis took genome-wide SNP genotypes for about 55% of the 666 donors and used that subset as a discovery cohort. Every repertoire in the discovery cohort had been generated on one and the same sequencing platform. HLA typing covered class I and class II loci at four-digit resolution. The number of typed donors differed by locus: roughly 629-630 for A, B, C, DRB1 and DQB1; some 500 for DQA1; over 600 for DPA1; and 400 to 480 for DPB1. Roughly 5 DR-DQ haplotypes were handled as single units for association and clustering because linkage in the cohort was strong. Among around 400 genotyped donors of the cohort, an average of approximately 200,000 unique TCR beta nucleotide sequences was sequenced per donor, of which roughly 17% were non-productive.

The library was prepared using the immunoSEQ multiplex PCR assay. A mixture of 60 forward primers for TCR Vbeta segments and 13 reverse primers for TCR Jbeta segments was used in the multiplex PCR. Amplification of the CDR3 region of rearranged TCR beta genes was performed with a multiplex PCR assay on genomic DNA. Amplified TCR beta libraries were sequenced as 87-base-pair reads on the Illumina HiSeq System. In the paper's pipeline: In a later analysis, roughly 80 million unique TCR beta chains were counted across the roughly 610 repertoires, and roughly 10 million of these chains were shared by at least two donors. To remove PCR and sequencing errors, raw reads were error-corrected and collapsed into unique sequences using a nearest-neighbor algorithm that merged closely related sequences. CDR3 sequences were aligned to IMGT reference sequences to assign V, D and J gene segments. For a sequence to be retained, a match of at least six nucleotides to both a V gene segment and a J gene segment was required. A rearrangement was called productive if the CDR3 had no stop codons and remained in frame with V and J, and every other rearrangement was called non-productive. CDR3 was defined according to IMGT convention as the region running from the second conserved V-encoded cysteine to the conserved J-encoded phenylalanine. The earlier analysis of 500 to 750 of the donors excluded any sequence lacking an unambiguous match to a single V gene segment. An earlier analysis of around 600 of the donors classified V segments as functional when productive rearrangements were above 56.7% and as segregating when the standard deviation between donors was above 5%. A statistical classification framework was built for diagnosing cytomegalovirus status from the catalog of TCR beta chain sequences. In a later analysis, V and J genes were assigned by comparing TCR nucleotide sequences against IMGT/GENE-DB human TR gene sequences. The TCRdist pipeline was used in a later analysis to assign CDR3 sequences and most-parsimonious VDJ recombination scenarios. In a later analysis, each TCR beta chain was defined by its CDR3 amino acid sequence together with its V-gene family, and reads lacking a unique V-gene family were excluded. A later analysis removed several hundred highly shared, low-generation-probability nucleotide sequences to deal with suspected cross-contamination and a sequencing artifact. A later analysis calculated a clonal expansion index for each public chain from normalized within-repertoire ranks of inferred template counts. In a later analysis, generation probabilities were computed with a VDJ recombination model fitted to out-of-frame rearrangements, and the resulting probabilities were checked against IGoR. Hypergeometric tests were used in a later analysis to score TCR-TCR, TCR-HLA and TCR-CMV co-occurrence, with a repertoire-size bias correction applied to the TCR pairs. A later analysis estimated false discovery rates by permuting HLA or CMV assignments 20 times. In a later analysis, co-occurring TCRs were grouped with DBSCAN, and TCRdist sequence similarity was added when clustering was performed within HLA-allele-positive subsets. For co-occurrence clustering, repertoires with fewer than 30,000 or more than 120,000 public chains were excluded, along with 5 or 6 repertoires with anomalous nucleotide sharing. TCRdb limited this immuneACCESS table to in-frame rearrangements with V and J called. A share of clones is missing; checked studies link under half to unresolved V genes, and the rest is unexplained. The V and J calls and the clone size are those of that table, but D and trimming were determined from the DNA. The sample table contains 110,000 or so clones; only one count was recorded for approximately 69% of them. In total, the top ten clones hold 11% of the sample.

This clone was picked up a small number of times. Its antigen is not yet known. Base quality data are lacking; no much larger clone is found one base away. In total, roughly 710 healthy bone marrow donors made up the cohort. At the time of sampling, every cohort member was nominally healthy, though immune exposures that went unrecorded were likely present. The donor tested CMV seropositive and was one of the 289 seropositive cohort members. A peripheral blood sample was collected from each donor, and TCR beta sequencing was performed on peripheral blood mononuclear cells. Genomic DNA extraction from the blood cell samples was performed with the Qiagen DNeasy Blood Extraction Kit. The CDR3 covers 15 residues, taking in both the cysteine and the phenylalanine. Of the read, only the CDR3 DNA is kept; its 45 bases are in frame from base 1. Trimming accounts for 2 bases at V and 6 bases at J, while the number of junction bases matched to no gene is 6. Per the germline V gene (reference sequence), SEHNR is the CDR1 and FQNEAQ is the CDR2.

What the study reported, not specific to this receptor: Because counts were too low, under 20 rarely observed V segments, including chromosome 9 orphons, were left out of the earlier analysis of a few hundred of the donors. In a later analysis, TCR association rates were found to vary across HLA loci, with the most associated TCRs seen for DRB1 alleles and the fewest for HLA-C alleles. According to a later genetic analysis, donors in an Asian-associated ancestry cluster had fewer N-insertions in productive TCRs than the roughly 700-donor mean. In this cohort, only TCR beta chains were sequenced, and detectable features were limited by the absence of alpha or paired-chain data. In a later genetic analysis, a missense DCLRE1C variant was associated with V-gene and J-gene trimming of TCR beta chains, and the association was replicated in an independent cohort. In a later analysis, several top co-occurrence clusters were reported to appear linked to parvovirus B19, influenza, CMV and Epstein-Barr virus. In vitro tests confirmed that a few of the cytomegalovirus-associated TCR beta chains recognize cytomegalovirus antigens. Because HLA typing was unavailable for some donors at each locus, only the typed subset was used in association tests. Linkage disequilibrium might explain the correlated functional status among segregating V segments, but an unknown experimental factor could not be ruled out. In a later analysis, HLA-associated TCR beta chains showed more clonal expansion and lower generation probabilities than non-associated chains that were equally common. The authors suggested that the approach could potentially be extended to other disease states and immunological phenotypes. The only immune exposure information available for the cohort was CMV serostatus. The sequencing pipeline was judged likely to have produced a cluster of highly shared sequence variants as a technical artifact. According to a later analysis, most CMV-associated TCR beta chains appeared to be HLA-restricted, and the HLA associations seemed to be driven largely by CMV exposure. In the study, about 150 TCR beta chains were listed as associated with cytomegalovirus. Most TCR sequences were observed very rarely across donors, whereas some public TCRs were present in many individuals. When HLA alleles, especially DR and DQ, strongly co-occurred, TCR associations were difficult to assign to individual alleles. Because the 87-base-pair reads could not distinguish some IMGT-functional V segments, including TRBV6-2 and TRBV6-3, those segments were excluded. In both the original and validation cohorts, the classifier was reported to diagnose cytomegalovirus status with high specificity and sensitivity. Roughly uniform sequencing depth across donors was assumed in presence/absence analyses, although this assumption may not hold. Specific HLA alleles were associated with 16,951 TCR beta sequences at a false discovery rate of 0.05 in a later analysis. A further reported finding was that TCR beta sequences accurately predicted the HLA-A and HLA-B alleles for most subjects in the first cohort. An earlier analysis of 450 to 750 of the donors showed that most TCR beta V segments appeared in productive rearrangements either about 87% or about 30% of the time, which broadly matched IMGT annotations.

The receptor's source is a woman in her forties or fifties in good health and CMV-seropositive. The chain employs TRBV7-9 and TRBJ2-3; 9 central nucleotides agree with TRBD2. The sample consisted of PBMCs. The CDR3 reads as follows: CASSLLAGVEDTQYF. The DNA reads TGTGCCAGCAGCTTATTAGCGGGAGTCGAGGATACGCAGTATTTT.